This record concerns one TCR beta chain sequence. Its antigen is unidentified. This specimen comes from a study of CD8+ T cells in alopecia areata. V was clipped by 4 bases and J by 7 bases; unmatched bases: 7. Germline V CDR1 and CDR2: SGHRS, YFSETQ. The CDR3 runs 16 residues. RNA extraction and reverse transcription yielded cDNA as sequencing template. Clones were read by immunoSEQ multiplex PCR, and TCRdb kept only the in-frame ones, dropping some. The table has 150,000 to 200,000 clones, 50% to 65% seen once. Broader study findings: In scalp, tofacitinib significantly decreased clonality and expanded CD8+ clones among the top 100. Persistence of many expanded lesional clones was seen in scalp and blood during tofacitinib.

Treatment given: oral pan-JAK inhibitor, 5-10 mg twice daily. It was from PBMCs that CD4+ and CD8+ T cells were sorted. The source of this sequence is a human donor with alopecia areata. The source was CD4+ T cells sorted from blood, collected at week 24, from a patient treated with tofacitinib. The chain employs TRBV5-1 and TRBJ2-1, with 14 bases fitting TRBD2. The CDR3 sequence is CASSNTGTSGRNEQFF. The CDR3 DNA reads TGCGCCAGCAGCAATACCGGGACTAGCGGGAGAAATGAGCAGTTCTTC.